This T cell receptor beta chain was sequenced during a study of neurological immune-mediated disorders. TCRdb itself ran the 5' RACE reads through MiXCR, one entry per CDR3 protein. The table lists about 59,000 distinct CDR3 sequences, about an eighth of them singletons. This clonotype is classed as medium-sized. Per the germline V gene, CDR1 is SGHDT and CDR2 is YYEEEE. Trimming cost V 3 bases and J 1 base, with 1 base left between them. The CDR3 is 11 residues long. J is TRBJ2-5 and V is TRBV5-6; D unclear. Sample: PBMCs. The clonotype originates from a woman aged 55-70 years with HTLV-1-associated myelopathy (HAM/TSP). The CDR3 region is CASSSQETQYF. CDR3 nucleotide sequence: TGTGCCAGCAGCTCCCAAGAGACCCAGTACTTC.